By share, the clone carrying this TCR beta chain counts as medium-sized. Trimming at V came to 3 bases and at J to 0 bases, leaving 8 bases not matched to a gene. This CDR3 contains 16 residues. From germline, CDR1 is LNHDA and CDR2 SQIVND (reference sequence). This specimen comes from a study of circulating CD8 cells and anti-PD-1 response in melanoma. About the research overall: Non-responders showed stable or progressive disease; responders showed complete or partial response.

TCR libraries were prepared from around 15 ng of total RNA with the QIAseq Immune Repertoire TCR panel. TCRdb reprocessed the reads with MiXCR, giving one entry per CDR3 protein. The repertoire has several hundred distinct CDR3 sequences, approximately 9.7% of them found once; the top ten carry roughly a sixth. Live CD3+CD8+TCRalphabeta+ cells were sorted into four subsets by PD-1 and/or TIGIT. This TCR derives from a human donor with melanoma. The source material was CD8+ T cells from PBMCs, sampled at baseline or after one month of anti-PD-1 therapy (not recorded which). The chain combines TRBV19 with TRBJ2-7, with 7 bases lining up with TRBD2. The CDR3 loop is CASSIGAGTSSYEQYF. The CDR3 DNA reads as TGTGCCAGTAGTATCGGAGCGGGGACGAGCTCCTACGAGCAGTACTTC.